What follows describes a single TCR beta chain. Its specificity is not known. This entry is derived from a study of shared clonotypes between healthy human individuals. Repertoires were generated with immunoSEQ multiplex PCR, while TCRdb's copy carries only in-frame clones and drops some. The sample consists of hundreds of thousands of clones, around four fifths of them appearing once. Germline assignment: CDR1 MNHNY and CDR2 SVGAGI (reference sequence). V gave up 7 bases and J gave up 5 bases, with 12 bases separating them. CDR3 length equals 13 residues. Study results and limitations: Clonotypes not shared had lower generation probabilities than those common to all four donors. There were few donors, and this limited the genetic and exposure-history diversity represented.

The TCR originated in a man in his thirties or forties in good health. The sample was memory CD4+ T cells sorted from blood. Regarding subset: CD45RA-negative fraction. The chain couples TRBV6-6 to TRBJ1-5; D is ambiguous. CDR3 amino acids: CASTSGKDQPQHF. In DNA form, the CDR3 reads TGTGCCAGCACGAGCGGAAAAGATCAGCCCCAGCATTTT.